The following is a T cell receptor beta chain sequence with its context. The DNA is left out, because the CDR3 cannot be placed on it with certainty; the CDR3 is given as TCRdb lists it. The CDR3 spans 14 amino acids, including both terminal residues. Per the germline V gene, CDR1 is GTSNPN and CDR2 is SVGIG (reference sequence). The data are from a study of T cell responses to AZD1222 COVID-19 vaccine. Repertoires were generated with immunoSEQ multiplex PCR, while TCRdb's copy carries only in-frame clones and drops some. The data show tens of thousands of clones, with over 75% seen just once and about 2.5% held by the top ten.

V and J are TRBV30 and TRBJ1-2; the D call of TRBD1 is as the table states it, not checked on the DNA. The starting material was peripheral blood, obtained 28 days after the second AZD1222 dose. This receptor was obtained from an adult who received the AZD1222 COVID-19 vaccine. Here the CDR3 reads CAWSGTGRFALGTF.